This T cell receptor (beta chain) derives from a study of vaccination and CD4 T cells after COVID-19. Overall study: It was a median about 100 days after diagnosis, with a range of 35 to 161, that post-COVID samples were drawn.

Cultured CD4+ T cells had their DNA profiled by the Oncomine TCR Beta short-read assay. TCRdb itself ran the PCR reads through MiXCR, one entry per CDR3 protein. The data hold over 9,500 distinct CDR3 sequences, with around 40% observed a single time. Treatment denoted: approximately 9-day PBMC culture with coronavirus spike peptide pools or control peptides (ViraFEST assay). With respect to this clonotype: The antigen remains undetermined.

Findings and limits, study-wide: Spike mono-reactivity was the property of 304 of 307 vaccine-specific clones in convalescent patients.

The source is a human donor who had recovered from COVID-19. The sequencing sample was made of CD4+ T cells from blood, cultured in vitro.

CDR3 DNA sequence: TGTGCCATCTGGGATCCGGGACAGGAGAACACCGGGGAGCTGTTTTTT. Translating it yields CAIWDPGQENTGELFF. J is TRBJ2-2 and V is TRBV10-3; 8 nucleotides line up with TRBD1. The CDR3 length is 16 residues. The junction had 9 bases not matched to a gene; V was cut back by 8 bases and J by 1 base. Germline loops: CDR1 ENHRY, CDR2 SYGVKD.